This T cell receptor beta chain was recorded in a study of CD8+ T cells in alopecia areata. Study-level results: Sequencing of scalp samples also captures resident alphabeta T cells of normal skin. TCR sharing across patients was less clear than in mice, possibly HLA-related.

Lesional scalp punch biopsies and peripheral blood were collected from alopecia areata patients. Comments on this clone: The antigen is not known.

With V trimmed by 9 bases and J by 7 bases, 0 bases remained unmatched. The CDR3 has 11 residues. Germline lookup yields CDR1 SNHLY and CDR2 FYNNEI. Extraction of RNA preceded its reverse transcription into cDNA, which served as the sequencing template. The method was immunoSEQ multiplex PCR; TCRdb's version includes in-frame clones alone and lacks a portion of them. The sample includes some 150,000 clones, 40% to 60% of them seen just once. This receptor was identified in a human donor with alopecia areata. V usage is TRBV2 and J usage is TRBJ2-1; 10 nucleotides line up with TRBD2. The material sequenced was CD8+ T cells sorted from blood, taken at week 0. DNA of the CDR3: TGTGCCAGACTAGCGGGGAATGAGCAGTTCTTC. This codes for CARLAGNEQFF. Full variable domain (missing parts from reference TRBV2 and TRBJ2-1): EPEVTQTPSHQVTQMGQEVILRCVPISNHLYFYWYRQILGQKVEFLVSFYNNEISEKSEIFDDQFSVERPDGSNFTLKIRSTKLEDSAMYFCARLAGNEQFFGPGTRLTVL.